This entry lists 23 T cell receptor beta chains sequenced from one sample in a study of graft-versus-host responses after intestinal transplantation. These receptors are not linked to any known antigen. TCRdb's copy holds only in-frame clones and misses some; the assay was immunoSEQ multiplex PCR. This table holds roughly 30,000 clones, about 79% found once. The input for sequencing was unstimulated CD8+ T cells sorted from spleen or lymph node cells, taken before intestinal transplant. The receptors stem from a human donor who received an intestinal transplant.

V is TRBV11-2 and J is TRBJ1-2, with 11 bases that match TRBD1. Germline CDR1 SGHAT, CDR2 FQNNGV. With V trimmed by 4 bases and J by 7 bases, 2 bases remained unmatched. The CDR3 is 13 amino acids. CDR3 DNA: TGTGCCAGCAGCTACGGACAGGGGGCTGGCTACACCTTC. It is translated as CASSYGQGAGYTF.

V is TRBV5-1 and J is TRBJ1-1; 7 bases are shared with TRBD1. Germline CDR1 and CDR2: SGHRS and YFSETQ. The CDR3 totals 14 residues. The J segment lost 3 bases and the V segment lost 7 bases, leaving 9 bases of the junction unmatched. CDR3 sequence reads: CASSRHRGHTEAFF. CDR3 coding DNA: TGCGCCAGCTCCCGTCACAGGGGTCACACTGAAGCTTTCTTT.

This chain connects TRBV5-1 to TRBJ2-7, with TRBD2 identical over 9 bases. The V segment lost 0 bases and the J segment 5 bases; nucleotides outside the gene matches: 9. The V gene's germline CDR1 is SGHRS and CDR2 YFSETQ. The CDR3 spans 16 residues. CDR3 region: CASSLGTSALADEQYF. DNA for the CDR3: TGCGCCAGCAGCTTGGGGACTAGCGCTCTTGCAGACGAGCAGTACTTC.

This chain connects TRBV28 to TRBJ1-2, with 10 positions matching TRBD1. CDR1 and CDR2 from the germline V gene are MDHEN and SYDVKM. The CDR3 is 20 residues long. The V gene end was trimmed by 3 bases and the J gene end by 3 bases; junction bases not matched to a gene: 19. This chain's CDR3 is CASSFFLVPGTGEDDYGYTF. Written as DNA, the CDR3 is TGTGCCAGCAGTTTCTTTCTTGTCCCTGGGACAGGGGAGGACGACTATGGCTACACCTTC.

This clone was recorded only once. V and J are TRBV14 and TRBJ1-2; TRBD1 is a possible D gene (5 bases). The germline V gene has CDR1 SGHDN and CDR2 FVKESK. The CDR3 has 13 amino acids. V shed 0 bases and J shed 7 bases, with 9 bases lying between them. The CDR3 here is CASSQDLRAGYTF. DNA of the CDR3: TGTGCCAGCAGCCAAGACCTCAGGGCTGGCTACACCTTC.

The chain recombines TRBV6-5 with TRBJ1-1, with TRBD1 matching over 7 bases. The CDR3 length is 15 residues. The junction had 6 bases not matched to a gene; V was cut back by 0 bases and J by 5 bases. The germline V gene encodes CDR1 MNHEY and CDR2 SVGAGI. The CDR3 loop reads CASSYSRQGNTEAFF. Written as DNA, the CDR3 is TGTGCCAGCAGTTACTCGAGACAGGGTAATACTGAAGCTTTCTTT.

The genes are TRBV4-1 and TRBJ2-4; 7 bases fit TRBD1. CDR1 and CDR2 from the germline V gene are MGHRA and YSYEKL. This CDR3 comprises 13 residues. The V gene end was trimmed by 2 bases and the J gene end by 7 bases; junction bases not matched to a gene: 2. The CDR3 nucleotides are TGCGCCAGCAGCCAACTCAGGGGGAACATTCAGTACTTC. It translates to CASSQLRGNIQYF.

V gene TRBV7-9 combines with J gene TRBJ2-1; 8 nucleotides match TRBD2. Germline assignment: CDR1 SEHNR and CDR2 FQNEAQ (reference sequence). The J segment lost 8 bases and the V segment lost 4 bases, leaving 7 bases of the junction unmatched. This CDR3 region has 14 residues. CDR3 amino acids: CASSSGTRLDEQFF. In nucleotides, the CDR3 is TGTGCCAGCAGCTCCGGGACTAGGTTGGATGAGCAGTTCTTC.

The chain couples TRBV7-8 to TRBJ1-4, with 12 bases fitting TRBD1. The CDR3 is 20 amino acids. The J segment lost 7 bases and the V segment lost 0 bases, leaving 15 bases of the junction unmatched. Germline V gene lookup returns CDR1 SGHVS and CDR2 FQNEAQ. The CDR3 coding sequence is TGTGCCAGCAGCTTAGCCTACCCCGGGACAGGGGGCAGTGAGGGTGAAAAACTGTTTTTT. This sequence encodes CASSLAYPGTGGSEGEKLFF. The complete variable domain, with remaining parts taken from reference TRBV7-8 and TRBJ1-4, reads GAGVSQSPRYKVAKRGQDVALRCDPISGHVSLFWYQQALGQGPEFLTYFQNEAQLDKSGLPSDRFFAERPEGSVSTLKIQRTQQEDSAVYLCASSLAYPGTGGSEGEKLFFGSGTQLSVL.

Concerning this clone itself: As the CDR3 is not closed by the conserved phenylalanine or tryptophan, this likely results from a read error. The limits of the CDR3 on the DNA are not certain, so only TCRdb's listed CDR3 is given. The rearrangement joins TRBV13 to TRBJ1-2; the table names TRBD1, a call not compared with the DNA. Termini included, the CDR3 measures 11 amino acids. The germline CDR1 and CDR2 sequences are PRHDT and FYEKMQ (reference sequence). CDR3: CASSLGQGVTA.

This chain joins TRBV6-1 and TRBJ1-5; no reliable D call. V lost 2 bases, J lost 9 bases, and 14 bases lay in between. This CDR3 comprises 14 residues. Germline V gene sequence: CDR1 MNHNS, CDR2 SASEGT. This chain's CDR3 is CASSETKAAAPQHF. DNA for the CDR3: TGTGCCAGCAGTGAAACAAAGGCCGCGGCGCCCCAGCATTTT.

V is TRBV28 and J is TRBJ2-7, with unresolved D. The germline V gene has CDR1 MDHEN and CDR2 SYDVKM. CDR3 length equals 13 residues. The ends were cut back, 5 bases at V and 7 bases at J, with 15 bases in the middle. Written as DNA, the CDR3 is TGTGCCAGCAGTCTACGCCCACCCATGGAGCAGTACTTC. Protein sequence: CASSLRPPMEQYF.

The gene calls are TRBV7-9 and TRBJ2-7, with 11 bases identical to TRBD2. Germline lookup yields CDR1 SEHNR and CDR2 FQNEAQ (reference sequence). The CDR3 consists of 16 residues. Losses at the gene ends were 5 bases for V and 1 base for J; bases not matched to a gene: 7. CDR3 coding DNA: TGTGCCAGCAGCCACCCACTAGCGGGGGCATCCTACGAGCAGTACTTC. It yields the protein CASSHPLAGASYEQYF.

This chain links TRBV19 with TRBJ2-3; D might be TRBD1 (6 bases). V gave up 1 base and J gave up 1 base, with 12 bases separating them. CDR1 LNHDA and CDR2 SQIVND come from the germline V gene (reference sequence). The CDR3 covers 16 residues. CDR3 coding DNA: TGTGCCAGTAGTATAGTCGCAGGGGACGGCACAGATACGCAGTATTTT. This sequence encodes CASSIVAGDGTDTQYF. Based on the CDR3 plus reference TRBV19 and TRBJ2-3, the full variable domain is DGGITQSPKYLFRKEGQNVTLSCEQNLNHDAMYWYRQDPGQGLRLIYYSQIVNDFQKGDIAEGYSVSREKKESFPLTVTSAQKNPTAFYLCASSIVAGDGTDTQYFGPGTRLTVL.

The gene calls are TRBV7-9 and TRBJ2-5; a weak D match, TRBD2 (7 bases). The CDR3 sequence is 14 residues long. Trimming removed 6 bases at V and 2 bases at J, with 13 bases between. Germline assignment: CDR1 SEHNR and CDR2 FQNEAQ (reference sequence). DNA for the CDR3: TGTGCCAGCAGTTGGGGGGGGGCACAAGAGACCCAGTACTTC. It encodes CASSWGGAQETQYF.

This chain links TRBV7-2 with TRBJ2-7, with 8 positions matching TRBD1. Looked up from germline, CDR1 is SGHTA and CDR2 is FQGNSA. Unmatched junction bases numbered 5, after V lost 5 bases and J lost 2 bases. There are 14 residues in the CDR3. CDR3 nucleotide sequence: TGTGCCAGCAGCATGGGGACAGGCGCCTACGAGCAGTACTTC. This encodes CASSMGTGAYEQYF.

The chain links TRBV29-1 to TRBJ2-7, with a possible D match to TRBD1 (6 bases). CDR3 length: 12 residues. Germline CDR1 reads SQVTM; CDR2 reads ANQGSEA. Deletions cut 5 bases from V and 0 bases from J, with 8 bases between. The CDR3 sequence is CSVWTVSYEQYF. CDR3 sequence (DNA): TGCAGCGTTTGGACAGTCTCCTACGAGCAGTACTTC.

Written as DNA, the CDR3 is TGTGCCAGCAGCCTTCTAAAGCGGTGGTACAATGAGCAGTTCTTC. Translation: CASSLLKRWYNEQFF. The chain carries TRBV2 and TRBJ2-1, with D maybe TRBD2 (5 bases). This CDR3 spans 15 amino acids. The V gene's germline CDR1 is SNHLY and CDR2 FYNNEI. V was shortened by 6 bases and J by 4 bases, with 16 bases between the two germline ends.

This clone was recorded only once. This sequence joins TRBV4-1 and TRBJ2-2; 8 nucleotides agree with TRBD1. CDR1 and CDR2 from the germline V gene are MGHRA and YSYEKL. The CDR3 loop spans 18 amino acids. The V gene end was trimmed by 2 bases and the J gene end by 7 bases; junction bases not matched to a gene: 15. The CDR3 nucleotides read TGCGCCAGCAGCCAAAGTCTCGTTGCTGGACAGGGCGTCGGGGAGCTGTTTTTT. Translated, it gives CASSQSLVAGQGVGELFF.

The gene calls are TRBV19 and TRBJ2-1; 8 bases are shared with TRBD2. Germline loops: CDR1 LNHDA, CDR2 SQIVND (reference sequence). This CDR3 contains 16 residues. V shed 2 bases and J 4 bases; nucleotides not matched to a gene: 7. The CDR3 DNA sequence: TGTGCCAGTAGTATATGGCTTAGCGGGGCTTACAATGAGCAGTTCTTC. Protein: CASSIWLSGAYNEQFF. The full variable domain, with the rest looked up from reference TRBV19 and TRBJ2-1, is DGGITQSPKYLFRKEGQNVTLSCEQNLNHDAMYWYRQDPGQGLRLIYYSQIVNDFQKGDIAEGYSVSREKKESFPLTVTSAQKNPTAFYLCASSIWLSGAYNEQFFGPGTRLTVL.

This chain connects TRBV6-6 to TRBJ2-7; 7 bases are shared with TRBD2. The CDR3 length is 14 residues. Trimming took 6 bases from V and 3 from J; bases not matched to a gene: 8. From germline, CDR1 is MNHNY and CDR2 SVGAGI (reference sequence). The CDR3 loop is CASSSTSPHYEQYF. CDR3 DNA sequence: TGTGCCAGCAGCTCGACTAGCCCCCACTACGAGCAGTACTTC.

This clone was found once. The junction departs from germline at one end; a sequencing error may be responsible. The J gene is TRBJ2-1, the V gene TRBV20-1; no clear D. The V gene's germline CDR1 is DFQATT and CDR2 SNEGSKA (reference sequence). This CDR3 is built from 11 residues. The CDR3 bases are TGTCCCGCTGCCAGCTACAATGAGCAGTTCTTC. Its translation: CPAASYNEQFF.

This clone was picked up a small number of times. This rearrangement joins TRBV11-2 to TRBJ1-1; D may be TRBD1 (6 bases). Trimming shortened V by 2 bases and J by 11 bases, and 15 bases separated the two germline ends. This CDR3 contains 13 residues. Germline V lookup: CDR1 SGHAT, CDR2 FQNNGV. The CDR3 loop reads CASSLIIRDKAFF. The CDR3 coding sequence is TGTGCCAGCAGCTTAATAATCCGGGACAAGGCTTTCTTT.